The T cell receptor beta chain under discussion was sequenced for a study of CD8 T cells in ankylosing spondylitis. Points from the study as a whole: There was a TCR beta motif, made of several highly homologous variants, that appeared characteristic of ankylosing spondylitis blood. In ankylosing spondylitis patients, matched synovial fluid reportedly showed significant enrichment of disease-linked clones.

With regard to this clonotype: Antigen specificity is unknown.

Germline values: CDR1 SNHLY, CDR2 FYNNEI. The CDR3 is made up of 12 amino acids. The germline V and J ends were trimmed by 6 bases and 4 bases, with 7 bases remaining between them. TCRdb redid the calling of the 5' RACE reads with MiXCR, one entry per CDR3 protein. The sample lists more than 250,000 distinct CDR3 sequences; approximately 10% were seen once. The specimen was blood, either unsorted or a sorted T cell fraction (not recorded which). This chain connects TRBV2 to TRBJ1-3; D is uncertain. The sequence derives from a female donor with ankylosing spondylitis or in good health (not recorded which). The CDR3 region is CASSRRGNTIYF. The CDR3 DNA reads TGTGCCAGCAGCCGCCGAGGAAACACCATATATTTT.